The present T cell receptor beta chain was sequenced within a study of T cells in Graves' hyperthyroidism and ophthalmopathy. J was trimmed by 4 bases and V by 1 base; bases with no gene match: 4. Germline CDR1 reads LNHNV; CDR2 reads YYDKDF (reference sequence). The CDR3 length is 16 residues. Regarding this clonotype: What it binds is unknown.

Findings and limits, study-wide: Most expanded thyroid clonotypes above 0.001 also appeared in blood.

Subjects aged 18 to 65 presented with newly diagnosed hyperthyroidism of less than 2 months' duration. Patients showing uncontrolled infection, other autoimmune disease, pregnancy or lactation were ineligible. Amplification of TCR beta CDR3 regions used RNA as the template. The primer set for the first-round RT-PCR of the TCR CDR3 was HTBI. TCRdb re-called the multiplex PCR reads with MiXCR, one entry per CDR3 protein. This sample has hundreds of thousands of distinct CDR3 sequences; under 60% occur once, and the top ten carry 8.2%. Sequencing was performed on peripheral blood or thyroid tissue (not recorded which). The receptor comes from a woman between 18 and 30 years old with Graves' hyperthyroidism. The chain is built from TRBV15 and TRBJ1-2, with 12 nucleotides matching TRBD1. The CDR3 is CATSRGGTGGSYGYTF. CDR3 DNA: TGTGCCACCAGCAGAGGCGGGACAGGGGGCAGCTATGGCTACACCTTC.